The 28 T cell receptor beta chains below all came from one sample that was sequenced in a study of blood T cells in healthy people across ages. Through a sample-barcoded 5' primer and a J-beta primer mix, a second PCR was run for roughly 7 to 12 cycles. TCRdb re-called the 5' RACE reads through MiXCR, storing one row per CDR3 protein. The sample records about 1.6 million distinct CDR3 sequences, almost 35% being singletons. The sample was blood. The receptors were sampled from a woman younger than 45 in good health.

The table lists this clonotype with a count of one. The chain links TRBV6-5 to TRBJ1-5, with D possibly being TRBD1 (5 bases). CDR1 is MNHEY and CDR2 is SVGAGI in the germline V gene. V shed 0 bases and J shed 1 base, with 16 bases lying between them. The CDR3 contains 18 residues. CDR3 loop: CASSYSWRGKFSNQPQHF. CDR3 sequence (DNA): TGTGCCAGCAGTTACTCGTGGCGGGGGAAGTTCAGCAATCAGCCCCAGCATTTT.

The chain carries TRBV15 and TRBJ2-5; 9 bases are shared with TRBD2. Trimming took 0 bases from V and 4 from J; bases not matched to a gene: 3. Germline lookup yields CDR1 LNHNV and CDR2 YYDKDF (reference sequence). The CDR3 has 15 residues. As DNA, the CDR3 is TGTGCCACCAGCAGAGATCGCGGGGGGGCAGAGACCCAGTACTTC. As protein: CATSRDRGGAETQYF.

V and J are TRBV11-2 and TRBJ2-3; D may match TRBD1 or TRBD2 (6 bases each). The CDR3 contains 13 residues. Trimming shortened V by 1 base and J by 7 bases, and 9 bases separated the two germline ends. CDR1 and CDR2 from the germline V gene are SGHAT and FQNNGV. The CDR3 region is CASSLGGANTQYF. The DNA of the CDR3 is TGTGCCAGCAGCTTAGGGGGGGCGAATACGCAGTATTTT.

This clonotype was seen a few times. This rearrangement joins TRBV2 to TRBJ2-1, with TRBD1 as a possible D gene (6 bases). Germline V gives CDR1 SNHLY, CDR2 FYNNEI. The CDR3 runs 14 residues. V gave up 7 bases and J gave up 2 bases, with 12 bases separating them. CDR3 in amino acids: CASKGVRTYNEQFF. CDR3 coding DNA: TGTGCCAGCAAGGGGGTGAGGACCTACAATGAGCAGTTCTTC.

This clonotype showed up just a few times. J is TRBJ2-3 and V is TRBV9; D not resolved. CDR1 is SGDLS, CDR2 YYNGEE, per germline. The CDR3 is 15 amino acids. The V end lost 0 bases, the J end lost 0 bases, and 8 bases lay between the germline ends. The DNA of the CDR3 is TGTGCCAGCAGCGTAGCGGTGGGTAGCACAGATACGCAGTATTTT. It is translated as CASSVAVGSTDTQYF.

This clonotype appeared once. V gene TRBV19 combines with J gene TRBJ2-7, with 9 nucleotides matching TRBD1. In germline, CDR1 is LNHDA, CDR2 SQIVND (reference sequence). The J segment lost 5 bases and the V segment lost 3 bases, leaving 11 bases of the junction unmatched. This CDR3 has 16 amino acids. This CDR3 is CASSMPPGQGIHEQYF. The CDR3 nucleotides are TGTGCCAGTAGTATGCCTCCGGGACAGGGAATCCACGAGCAGTACTTC.

V is TRBV27 and J is TRBJ1-2, with TRBD1 identical over 10 bases. Per germline, CDR1 MNHEY and CDR2 SMNVEV (reference sequence). V trimming: 4 bases; J trimming: 5 bases; junction bases outside the gene matches: 10. There are 16 residues in the CDR3. The CDR3 DNA sequence: TGTGCCAGCAGTTACGTCGGGGACAGGGGAGGGTATGGCTACACCTTC. Its protein is CASSYVGDRGGYGYTF.

CDR3 sequence reads: CASSLQPTNEQFF. In DNA, the CDR3 is TGTGCCAGCAGCTTACAGCCGACCAATGAGCAGTTCTTC. The chain uses TRBV7-3 and TRBJ2-1; D remains unclear. CDR1 is SGHTA, CDR2 FQGTGA, per germline. The length of the CDR3 is 13 residues. The ends were cut back, 2 bases at V and 6 bases at J, with 8 bases in the middle.

This clonotype was observed a few times. The J gene is TRBJ2-7, the V gene TRBV20-1; a possible D gene is TRBD2 (6 bases). The CDR3 spans 14 residues. V was trimmed by 5 bases and J by 8 bases, leaving 22 bases between them. The germline V gene has CDR1 DFQATT and CDR2 SNEGSKA (reference sequence). The CDR3 nucleotides are TGCAGTGCTCTCCCTCCCGGGAGCGTCTTCCAGCAGTACTTC. Amino acids: CSALPPGSVFQQYF.

The rearrangement uses TRBV11-2 and TRBJ2-3; a possible D gene is TRBD1 (5 bases). The V end lost 0 bases, the J end lost 0 bases, and 10 bases lay between the germline ends. In germline, CDR1 is SGHAT, CDR2 FQNNGV. This CDR3 contains 16 residues. Here the CDR3 DNA reads TGTGCCAGCAGCTTAGATTCAGGGTGGAGCACAGATACGCAGTATTTT. The encoded protein is CASSLDSGWSTDTQYF.

This clonotype appeared many times. Here the CDR3 DNA reads TGTGCCAGCAGTTACGCGAGTAGCCCCTACGAGCAGTACTTC. Encoded protein: CASSYASSPYEQYF. The rearrangement joins TRBV6-2 or TRBV6-3 to TRBJ2-7, with D uncertain. V lost 2 bases and J lost 2, with 10 bases in between. Germline-derived CDR1 and CDR2 are MNHEY and SVGEGT. The CDR3 sequence is 14 residues long.

Remarks on this clonotype: The junction and the germline gene differ at one end; a read error may be behind it. The chain joins TRBV2 to TRBJ1-4, with a tentative D call TRBD1 (6 bases). Looked up from germline, CDR1 is SNHLY and CDR2 is FYNNEI. The CDR3 is made up of 13 amino acids. In DNA form, the CDR3 reads TGTGCCAGCAGTGTAGGGGGTGGTGAAGAACTGTTTTTT. Residues: CASSVGGGEELFF.

This clonotype was recorded only once. The rearrangement uses TRBV27 and TRBJ1-5; D is perhaps TRBD1 (6 bases). This CDR3 is 15 amino acids long. The germline V gene encodes CDR1 MNHEY and CDR2 SMNVEV (reference sequence). Trimming took off 5 bases at V and 7 bases at J, with 18 bases between the two ends. The CDR3 here is CASSPIQGTRQPQHF. The DNA of the CDR3 is TGTGCCAGCAGTCCCATACAGGGAACAAGACAGCCCCAGCATTTT.

This chain uses TRBV7-9 with TRBJ2-2; TRBD1 matches at 9 bases. J lost 1 base, V lost 1 base, and 4 bases had no gene match. CDR1 and CDR2 from the germline V gene are SEHNR and FQNEAQ (reference sequence). The CDR3 is 17 residues long. The CDR3 region has the DNA TGTGCCAGCAGCTTAGGAGGGACAGGGCGGAACACCGGGGAGCTGTTTTTT. Translated, it gives CASSLGGTGRNTGELFF.

This chain joins TRBV6-2 or TRBV6-3 and TRBJ2-1; TRBD2 agrees at 16 bases. The CDR3 is 19 residues long. V was pared by 6 bases and J by 0 bases, with 8 bases of the junction left unmatched. Germline V CDR1 and CDR2: MNHEY, SVGEGT. CDR3 DNA sequence: TGTGCCAGCAGCCTGGGACTAGCGGGGGGGTGGAGCTCCTACAATGAGCAGTTCTTC. Its protein is CASSLGLAGGWSSYNEQFF.

The genes are TRBV7-3 and TRBJ2-5; the match to TRBD2 covers 8 bases. J was trimmed by 4 bases and V by 5 bases; bases with no gene match: 9. CDR1 is SGHTA, CDR2 FQGTGA, per germline. The CDR3 consists of 15 residues. The CDR3 sequence: CASSKSGGSAETQYF. The CDR3 bases are TGTGCCAGCAGCAAAAGCGGGGGCTCTGCAGAGACCCAGTACTTC. The full variable domain, completed using reference TRBV7-3 and TRBJ2-5, is GAGVSQTPSNKVTEKGKYVELRCDPISGHTALYWYRQSLGQGPEFLIYFQGTGAADDSGLPNDRFFAVRPEGSVSTLKIQRTERGDSAVYLCASSKSGGSAETQYFGPGTRLLVL.

About this clonotype itself: At one end, the junction sequence differs from germline, possibly due to a read error. This sequence joins TRBV5-1 and TRBJ2-3; D tentatively reads TRBD1 or TRBD2 (5 bases each). The length of the CDR3 is 15 residues. CDR1 and CDR2 (germline): SGHRS, YFSETQ. The CDR3 coding sequence is TGCGCCAGCAGCTTTAAGGGGAGCAGCACAGATACGCGGTATTTT. Its translation: CASSFKGSSTDTRYF.

This clonotype was seen more than once but under ten times. The rearrangement links TRBV12-3 or TRBV12-4 to TRBJ1-2, with D tentatively TRBD1 (6 bases). With 5 bases removed from V and 4 bases from J, the gap between germline ends came to 20 bases. The CDR3 loop spans 16 amino acids. The CDR3 DNA is TGTGCCAGCAGTCCGCCCCCAGGGACAATGAGCTATGGCTACACCTTC. Encoded protein: CASSPPPGTMSYGYTF.

The chain recombines TRBV6-5 with TRBJ1-2; D gene unclear. The V gene lost 4 bases and the J gene lost 7 bases, with 13 bases spanning the gap. The CDR3 contains 13 residues. Germline assignment: CDR1 MNHEY and CDR2 SVGAGI. The chain's CDR3 is CASSCEGSGGYTF. The CDR3 bases are TGTGCCAGCAGTTGCGAAGGTAGTGGTGGCTACACCTTC.

This chain joins TRBV6-1 and TRBJ1-2; D might be TRBD1 (5 bases). V was trimmed by 6 bases and J by 7 bases, leaving 6 bases between them. CDR1 is MNHNS, CDR2 SASEGT, per germline. The length of the CDR3 is 10 residues. The CDR3 sequence: CASRRGGYTF. CDR3 in DNA: TGTGCCAGCAGAAGGGGTGGCTACACCTTC.

In its sample, this clonotype was seen a few times. The chain has TRBV29-1 and TRBJ2-1, with 13 bases identical to TRBD2. Per germline, CDR1 SQVTM and CDR2 ANQGSEA. The CDR3 has 22 amino acids. The junction had 24 bases not matched to a gene; V was cut back by 7 bases and J by 0 bases. This CDR3 is CSAVVGTGGLAGMGNSYNEQFF. Here the CDR3 DNA reads TGCAGCGCCGTGGTCGGGACGGGGGGACTAGCGGGAATGGGGAACTCCTACAATGAGCAGTTCTTC.

V usage is TRBV11-2 and J usage is TRBJ2-1; 7 nucleotides match TRBD1. V shed 7 bases and J 14 bases; nucleotides not matched to a gene: 8. CDR3 length equals 11 residues. CDR1 and CDR2 (germline): SGHAT, FQNNGV. CDR3 protein: CASTQGDGKFF. The CDR3 DNA reads TGTGCCAGCACCCAGGGGGACGGGAAGTTCTTC.

In its sample, this clonotype was seen once. Possible read error: a much larger clone is one base away. The chain recombines TRBV5-1 with TRBJ2-6; 7 bases map to TRBD2. This CDR3 is built from 17 residues. From germline, CDR1 is SGHRS and CDR2 YFSETQ. DNA of the CDR3: TGCGCCAGCAGCACAGCGGGAATCGGCTCTGGGGCCAACGTCCGGACTTTC. Its protein is CASSTAGIGSGANVRTF. Based on the CDR3 plus reference TRBV5-1 and TRBJ2-6, the full variable domain is KAGVTQTPRYLIKTRGQQVTLSCSPISGHRSVSWYQQTPGQGLQFLFEYFSETQRNKGNFPGRFSGRQFSNSRSEMNVSTLELGDSALYLCASSTAGIGSGANVRTFGAGSRLTVL.

This clonotype was found many times. The rearrangement uses TRBV29-1 and TRBJ2-6, with D tentatively TRBD1 or TRBD2 (5 bases each). The CDR3 is 16 residues long. V was cut by 6 bases and J by 0 bases, with 15 bases left in between. CDR1 and CDR2 (germline): SQVTM, ANQGSEA. The CDR3 is CSVSGTDFSGANVLTF. The CDR3 DNA follows: TGCAGCGTATCCGGGACGGACTTCTCTGGGGCCAACGTCCTGACTTTC.

This clonotype has more than one count but fewer than ten. This rearrangement joins TRBV7-2 to TRBJ2-1; D remains unclear. CDR3 size: 10 residues. Per the germline V gene, CDR1 is SGHTA and CDR2 is FQGNSA. V gave up 4 bases and J gave up 13 bases, with 8 bases separating them. CDR3 in DNA: TGTGCCAGCAGCTCCCCCGGCCAGTTCTTC. Amino acid sequence: CASSSPGQFF. The entire variable domain, with the rest obtained from reference TRBV7-2 and TRBJ2-1, is as follows: GAGVSQSPSNKVTEKGKDVELRCDPISGHTALYWYRQSLGQGLEFLIYFQGNSAPDKSGLPSDRFSAERTGGSVSTLTIQRTQQEDSAVYLCASSSPGQFFGPGTRLTVL.

This clonotype was picked up a small number of times. This sequence joins TRBV5-1 and TRBJ2-1; TRBD1 agrees at 7 bases. J gave up 0 bases and V 4 bases, and 7 bases lay outside the gene matches. Germline CDR1 and CDR2: SGHRS and YFSETQ. The CDR3 has 16 residues. CDR3 nucleotide sequence: TGCGCCAGCAGCGAACAGAGGGGGCCCTCCTACAATGAGCAGTTCTTC. This gives the protein CASSEQRGPSYNEQFF.

Comment on this clonotype: A read error may be the cause here, since a much bigger clone is one base away. The V call is TRBV13, the J call TRBJ2-7; D possibly corresponds to TRBD2 (6 bases). V lost 6 bases to trimming and J lost 6 bases, with 18 bases between them. CDR1 PRHDT and CDR2 FYEKMQ come from the germline V gene (reference sequence). CDR3 length: 14 amino acids. CDR3 DNA: TGTGCCAGCAGGCCGGGACTCTCGGACGCCGAGCAGTACTTC. Translating gives CASRPGLSDAEQYF.

The rearrangement links TRBV27 to TRBJ2-3, with a tentative D call TRBD1 (5 bases). CDR3 length: 14 residues. Per the germline V gene, CDR1 is MNHEY and CDR2 is SMNVEV (reference sequence). The V end was cut by 7 bases, the J end by 4 bases, with 15 bases between. In DNA form, the CDR3 reads TGTGCCAGCAACTTAAGGGGTGGCTCAGATACGCAGTATTTT. Its translation: CASNLRGGSDTQYF.